Listed here is a single T cell receptor beta chain. Trimming stripped 0 bases from V and 0 bases from J, with 8 bases between. Germline lookup yields CDR1 SGDLS and CDR2 YYNGEE. The CDR3 consists of 15 residues. This specimen comes from a study of technical replicates of blood from a few donors. Libraries were prepared by immunoSEQ multiplex PCR; TCRdb keeps only in-frame clonotypes and omits some of them. The sample holds approximately 100,000 clones; just over 95% are singletons and the top ten take 0.21%. V usage is TRBV9 and J usage is TRBJ2-3; the D gene is possibly TRBD2 (5 bases). Sequencing was done on a sample of T cells isolated from PBMCs. The source is a human donor in good health. The CDR3 spells CASSVDRGSTDTQYF. CDR3 DNA: TGTGCCAGCAGCGTAGATCGGGGAAGCACAGATACGCAGTATTTT. Full variable domain (missing parts from reference TRBV9 and TRBJ2-3): DSGVTQTPKHLITATGQRVTLRCSPRSGDLSVYWYQQSLDQGLQFLIQYYNGEERAKGNILERFSAQQFPDLHSELNLSSLELGDSALYFCASSVDRGSTDTQYFGPGTRLTVL.